Listed below are T cell receptor beta chains from one sample, sequenced in a study of T-cell memory formation after mild COVID-19. TCRdb reprocessed the 5' RACE reads with MiXCR, giving one entry per CDR3 protein. This sample has about 82,000 distinct CDR3 sequences, with about 13% found just once. Material for sequencing was PBMCs or a T cell subset sorted from them (not recorded which). The receptors were sampled from a man aged 18-30 years who had mild COVID-19 (a few samples of this study predate the infection). Cell type and time point are not known. CDR3s leave out the opening cysteine and the closing phenylalanine or tryptophan. The order of the fields is clone size, V gene, CDR3 protein. Not every row has a clone size; where given, it reads once, few, many or a size class.

>.|TRBV20-1
SARDLRAF
>.|TRBV7-9
ASSMSGRADTQY
>.|TRBV5-4
ASSSRGGGHEQY
>.|TRBV4-3
ASSPRLAGGSIHTQY
>few|TRBV5-6
ASSQGLASENIQY
>.|TRBV5-1
ASSGGRMNTEAF
>.|TRBV7-6
ASSLALAGGNEQF
>few|TRBV2
ASSRPSGGYEQY
>few|TRBV27
ASSLPPDGYNSPLH
>.|TRBV7-2
ASSLVYVGNQPQH
>few|TRBV20-1
SATTAGQRQETQY
>few|TRBV27
ASSLVIPSENTEAF
>.|TRBV7-2
ASSLGAHEQF
>.|TRBV4-3
ASSQGAGVSKDTQY
>few|TRBV7-9
ASSLGPGQGMGNTEAF
>few|TRBV6-2/TRBV6-3
ASNQRGHPNTEAF
>few|TRBV9
ASSDPPGPIPTDTQY
>.|TRBV9
ASAIAGTTDTQY
>few|TRBV6-2/TRBV6-3
ASGPWGPGELF
>.|TRBV5-1
ASSLAFRVPTYEQY
>few|TRBV7-8
ASSPWTSGGLDEQF
>many|TRBV6-5
ASMALSGGAHNEQF
>.|TRBV7-2
ASSLPRGGGTDTQY
>.|TRBV4-1
ASKQGSDTEAF